This TCR beta chain was sequenced during a study of PD-L1 blockade in urothelial cancer. Across the study: Reported median T cell count for blood samples was roughly 140,000.

Each patient's cancer was a locally advanced or metastatic urothelial carcinoma. The germline V gene has CDR1 SSHAT and CDR2 FNYEAQ (reference sequence). The CDR3 covers 15 residues. Each PCR reaction had synthetic TCR analog templates spiked into it. Using immunoSEQ multiplex PCR, the repertoire was profiled, and TCRdb retains in-frame clones only, with some absent. The sample contains about 110,000 clones, under 85% of which appear only once. The sequenced sample was PBMCs, obtained around atezolizumab (anti-PD-L1) treatment. The chain recombines TRBV7-7 with TRBJ2-1, with D perhaps TRBD2 (6 bases). The source of this sequence is a man between 45 and 60 years old with urothelial cancer. The CDR3 spells CASSAGWSSYNEQFF. CDR3 bases: TGTGCTAGCTCGGCGGGATGGAGCTCCTACAATGAGCAGTTCTTC.